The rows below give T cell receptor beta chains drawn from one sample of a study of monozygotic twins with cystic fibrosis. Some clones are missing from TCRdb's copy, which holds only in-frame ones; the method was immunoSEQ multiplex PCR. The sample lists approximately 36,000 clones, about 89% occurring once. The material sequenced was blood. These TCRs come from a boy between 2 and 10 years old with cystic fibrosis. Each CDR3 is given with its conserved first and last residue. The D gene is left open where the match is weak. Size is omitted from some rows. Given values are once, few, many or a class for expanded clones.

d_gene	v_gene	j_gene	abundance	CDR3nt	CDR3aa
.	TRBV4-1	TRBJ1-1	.	TGCGCCAGCAGCCAGTCTCCCGGGACGTCAAACACTGAAGCTTTCTTT	CASSQSPGTSNTEAFF
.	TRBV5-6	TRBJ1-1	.	TGTGCCAGCAGTAACTTGGGCCTAAACACTGAAGCTTTCTTT	CASSNLGLNTEAFF
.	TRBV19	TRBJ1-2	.	TGTGCCAGTAGTACTCTTAGCTATGGCTACACCTTC	CASSTLSYGYTF
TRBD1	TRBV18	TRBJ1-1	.	TGTGCCAGCTCGCCCCTTCGGACAGGGGCGACTGAAGCTTTCTTT	CASSPLRTGATEAFF
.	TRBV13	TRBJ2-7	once	TGTGCCAGCAGCACCCTCGGGGACAAGTTATACGAGCAGTACTTC	CASSTLGDKLYEQYF
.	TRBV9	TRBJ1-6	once	TGTGCCAGCAGCCCTTGGAGCTCCTATAATTCACCCCTCCACTTT	CASSPWSSYNSPLHF
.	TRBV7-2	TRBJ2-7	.	TGTGCCAGCAGCTTCCCGACAGGACGCACCTACGAGCAGTACTTC	CASSFPTGRTYEQYF
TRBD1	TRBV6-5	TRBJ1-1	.	TGTGCCAGCAGAATCGGACAGGGGGTCACTGAAGCTTTCTTT	CASRIGQGVTEAFF
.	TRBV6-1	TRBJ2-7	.	TGTGCCAGCACCGGAGCCGCGGGATCCTACGAGCAGTACTTC	CASTGAAGSYEQYF
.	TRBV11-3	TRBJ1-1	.	TGTGCCAGCAGCGGGCCCGGGAGGATGAACACTGAAGCTTTCTTT	CASSGPGRMNTEAFF
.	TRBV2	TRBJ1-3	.	TGTGCCAGCAAGATCACAGGGAACACCATATATTTT	CASKITGNTIYF
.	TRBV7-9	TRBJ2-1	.	TGTGCCAGCAGCGAAGTAGGGGGTGAGCAGTTCTTC	CASSEVGGEQFF
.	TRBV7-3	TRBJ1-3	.	TGTGCCAGCAGCTTAGGGCCGGTCAGCTCTGGAAACACCATATATTTT	CASSLGPVSSGNTIYF
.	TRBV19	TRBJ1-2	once	TGTGCCAGTAGTATAGGCGCAACAGCCTTAAGCTACACCTTC	CASSIGATALSYTF
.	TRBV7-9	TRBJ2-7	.	TGTGCCAGCAGCCCGGGCAGCTACGAGCAGTACTTC	CASSPGSYEQYF
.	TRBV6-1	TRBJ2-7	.	TGTGCCAGCAGTGAAGGAGAGGGTCCGGGGTACGAGCAGTACTTC	CASSEGEGPGYEQYF
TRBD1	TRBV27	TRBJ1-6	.	TGTGCCAGCAGTCCGGACAGGGGTTCACCCCTCCACTTT	CASSPDRGSPLHF
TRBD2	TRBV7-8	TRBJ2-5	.	TGTGCCAGCAGCTTACACGGGACTAGCGGGGGCCAAGAGACCCAGTACTTC	CASSLHGTSGGQETQYF
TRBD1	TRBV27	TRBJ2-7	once	TGTGCCAGCCGGGACAGCCTAAACTACGAGCAGTACTTC	CASRDSLNYEQYF
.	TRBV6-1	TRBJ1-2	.	TGTGCCAGCAGTGAAGACGGACCCCTCTATGGCTACACCTTC	CASSEDGPLYGYTF
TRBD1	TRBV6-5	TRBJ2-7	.	TGTGCCAGCACCTGGAGTGGGACAGGGGCCTACGAGCAGTACTTC	CASTWSGTGAYEQYF
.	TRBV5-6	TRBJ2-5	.	TGTGCCAGCAGCTTGGTTCCCGGGGATTTGGCCCAAGAGACCCAGTACTTC	CASSLVPGDLAQETQYF
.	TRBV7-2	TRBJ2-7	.	TGTGCCAGCAGCTTAGGAGGAACGTCCTACGAGCAGTACTTC	CASSLGGTSYEQYF
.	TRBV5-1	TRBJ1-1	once	TGCGCCAGCAGAAGGGCTTATTATGAAGCTTTCTTT	CASRRAYYEAFF
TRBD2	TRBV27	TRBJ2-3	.	TGTGCCAGCAGTGTGACTAGCGGGGGGGCCGATACGCAGTATTTT	CASSVTSGGADTQYF
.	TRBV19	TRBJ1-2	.	TGTGCCAGTACTCCCGGGATGGCGCCCTATGGCTACACCTTC	CASTPGMAPYGYTF
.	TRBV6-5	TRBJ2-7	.	TGTGCCAGCAGGGAGGGACTCGAGCAGTACTTC	CASREGLEQYF
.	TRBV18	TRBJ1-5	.	TGTGCCAGCTCACCACCGGAAGGGACCAACGGCAATCAGCCCCAGCATTTT	CASSPPEGTNGNQPQHF
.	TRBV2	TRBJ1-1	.	TGTGCCAGCAGTGATATCTCGAACACTGAAGCTTTCTTT	CASSDISNTEAFF
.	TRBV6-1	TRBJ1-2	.	TGTGCCAGCAGTGAAAGGACAGTGAACTATGGCTACACCTTC	CASSERTVNYGYTF
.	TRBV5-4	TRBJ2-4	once	TGTGCCAGCAGCTCAAACACCGTGCAAGCCAAAAACATTCAGTACTTC	CASSSNTVQAKNIQYF
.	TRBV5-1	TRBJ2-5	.	TGCGCCAGCAGCTTGGGGGCAGCGTTAGAGACCCAGTACTTC	CASSLGAALETQYF